This record covers a single TCR beta chain. The sample comes from a study of radiation and T cells in renal cell carcinoma. The germline V and J ends were trimmed by 0 bases and 5 bases, with 25 bases remaining between them. The CDR3 runs 19 residues. Germline values: CDR1 LGHNA, CDR2 YSLEER. The repertoire was sequenced with immunoSEQ multiplex PCR; TCRdb's copy has only in-frame clones and lacks some. The sample yields 15,000 to 20,000 clones, roughly 50% seen once. Treatment denoted: 15 Gy SBRT to primary tumor, nephrectomy 4 weeks later. The rearrangement joins TRBV4-3 to TRBJ1-2; TRBD1 is a possible D gene (6 bases). Sequenced material: tumor tissue, taken from a patient whose treatment included radiotherapy and nephrectomy. The clonotype comes from a woman aged 60-75 years with renal cell carcinoma. CDR3 in amino acids: CASSQESRGLSRGVYGYTF. The CDR3 nucleotides are TGCGCCAGCAGCCAAGAATCCCGCGGTCTCAGCAGGGGAGTATATGGCTACACCTTC.